The 2 T cell receptor beta chains in this list originate from one sample, sequenced in a study of breast tumors, draining lymph nodes, adjacent tissues. TCRdb re-analysed the multiplex PCR reads in MiXCR, keeping a single row per CDR3 protein. This repertoire shows around 140,000 distinct CDR3 sequences, 30% to 35% found once; its top ten account for under 2.5%. Axillary draining lymph nodes of breast cancer patients supplied the node samples. Sequenced material: axillary lymph node tissue. Source of these receptors: a female donor with breast cancer. Some clones in this sample may be carry-over from other donors' samples.

This clonotype was counted many times. V and J are TRBV11-2 and TRBJ1-3; D gene uncertain. CDR1 and CDR2 (germline): SGHAT, FQNNGV. Trimming took 5 bases from V and 3 from J, leaving 17 bases between them. The CDR3 loop spans 16 amino acids. CDR3 DNA: TGTGCCAGCAGCCCCAGGACTCCCTGGGTTGGAAACACCATATATTTT. Protein sequence: CASSPRTPWVGNTIYF.

This clonotype showed up many times. V is TRBV6-5 and J is TRBJ2-3, with D unclear. The CDR3 length is 11 residues. Germline CDR1 and CDR2: MNHEY and SVGAGI. The V end lost 3 bases, the J end lost 7 bases, and 5 bases lay between the germline ends. The DNA of the CDR3 is TGTGCCAGCAGTTATTTGTATACGCAGTATTTT. Amino acids: CASSYLYTQYF.